The subject of this entry is one T cell receptor beta chain. Its specificity is not known. The germline V gene encodes CDR1 SGHAT and CDR2 FQDESV (reference sequence). The V and J ends lost 3 bases and 9 bases respectively, with 18 bases between them. CDR3 length equals 15 residues. Clones were sequenced by immunoSEQ multiplex PCR, and TCRdb holds only the in-frame ones, with some missing. The table includes 150,000 or so clones, around 89% detected once. This sample is part of a study of cytomegalovirus exposure and HLA in healthy donors. Study-level points and caveats: The authors enumerated over 150 TCR beta chains as linked to cytomegalovirus.

This chain joins TRBV11-1 and TRBJ2-1; a weak D match, TRBD2 (6 bases). The sample comprised PBMCs. This receptor was identified in a woman aged 30 to 39 in good health and CMV-seropositive. In DNA form, the CDR3 reads TGTGCCAGCAGCTTGTGGCGGGAACAGCACGGTGAGCAGTTCTTC. This codes for CASSLWREQHGEQFF.